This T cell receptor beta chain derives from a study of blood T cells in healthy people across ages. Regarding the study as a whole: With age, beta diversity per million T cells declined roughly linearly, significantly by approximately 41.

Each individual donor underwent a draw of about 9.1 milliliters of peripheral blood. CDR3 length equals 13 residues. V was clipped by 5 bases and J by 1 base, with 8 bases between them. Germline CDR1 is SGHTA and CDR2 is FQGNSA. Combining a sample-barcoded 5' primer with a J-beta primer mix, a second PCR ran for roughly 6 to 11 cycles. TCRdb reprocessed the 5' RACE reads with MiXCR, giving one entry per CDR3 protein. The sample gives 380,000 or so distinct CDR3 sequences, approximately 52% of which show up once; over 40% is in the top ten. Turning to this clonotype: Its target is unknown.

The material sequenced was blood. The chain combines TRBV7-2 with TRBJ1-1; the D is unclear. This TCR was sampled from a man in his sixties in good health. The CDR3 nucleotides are TGTGCCAGCAGCCCCGGGTGGAACACTGAAGCTTTCTTT. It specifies CASSPGWNTEAFF. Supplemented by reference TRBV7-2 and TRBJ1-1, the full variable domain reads GAGVSQSPSNKVTEKGKDVELRCDPISGHTALYWYRQSLGQGLEFLIYFQGNSAPDKSGLPSDRFSAERTGGSVSTLTIQRTQQEDSAVYLCASSPGWNTEAFFGQGTRLTVV.